This T cell receptor (beta chain) was sequenced in a study of T cells and Merkel cell carcinoma outcomes. V was pared by 3 bases and J by 0 bases, with 13 bases of the junction left unmatched. The CDR3 loop spans 18 amino acids. Germline CDR1 is GTSNPN and CDR2 is SVGIG (reference sequence). Sequencing used immunoSEQ multiplex PCR; TCRdb keeps in-frame clones, though not all of them. Altogether 15,000 to 19,000 clones are present, about 89% being singletons, with the ten largest covering 7.9%. Material for sequencing was tumor tissue from Merkel cell carcinoma. This TCR came from a human donor with Merkel cell carcinoma. This chain connects TRBV30 to TRBJ1-4; TRBD1 agrees at 7 bases. The CDR3 region is CAWRTGRVGIATNEKLFF. CDR3 coding DNA: TGTGCCTGGAGGACAGGGAGAGTCGGGATTGCAACTAATGAAAAACTGTTTTTT.